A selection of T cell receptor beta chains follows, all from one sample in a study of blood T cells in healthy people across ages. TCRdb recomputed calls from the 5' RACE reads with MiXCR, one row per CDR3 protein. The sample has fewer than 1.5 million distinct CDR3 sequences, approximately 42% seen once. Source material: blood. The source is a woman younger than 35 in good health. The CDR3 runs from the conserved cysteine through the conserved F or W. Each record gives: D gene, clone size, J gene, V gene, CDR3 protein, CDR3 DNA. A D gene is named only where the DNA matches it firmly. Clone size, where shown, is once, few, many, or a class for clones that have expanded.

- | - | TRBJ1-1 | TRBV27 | CASRFPGRNTEAFF | TGTGCCAGCAGGTTTCCGGGCCGGAACACTGAAGCTTTCTTT
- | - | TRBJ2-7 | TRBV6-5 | CASRGSGRSYNEQYF | TGTGCCAGCAGGGGTAGCGGTCGCTCCTACAATGAGCAGTACTTC
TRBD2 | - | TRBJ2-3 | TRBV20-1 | CSARKIAGGPDTQYF | TGCAGTGCTAGAAAAATAGCGGGAGGGCCAGATACGCAGTATTTT
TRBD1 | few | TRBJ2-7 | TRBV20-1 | CSAPGQPDSYEQYF | TGCAGTGCTCCGGGACAGCCAGACTCCTACGAGCAGTACTTC
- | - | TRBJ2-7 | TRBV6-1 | CASRERGYNEQYF | TGTGCCAGCAGGGAAAGGGGCTACAATGAGCAGTACTTC
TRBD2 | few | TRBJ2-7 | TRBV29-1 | CSVRRETSVSYEQYF | TGCAGCGTACGCCGTGAGACTAGCGTCTCCTACGAGCAGTACTTC
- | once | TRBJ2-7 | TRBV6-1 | CASSSRHGSYNEQYF | TGTGCCAGCAGTTCCCGACATGGCTCCTACAATGAGCAGTACTTC
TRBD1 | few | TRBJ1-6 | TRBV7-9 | CASDDRDRRSPLHF | TGTGCCAGCGATGACAGGGATCGTCGGTCACCCCTCCACTTT
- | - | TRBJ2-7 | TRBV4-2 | CASSQEDSSGYEQYF | TGTGCCAGCAGCCAAGAGGACTCCTCAGGCTACGAGCAGTACTTC
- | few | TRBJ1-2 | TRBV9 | CASSHGRDNYGYTF | TGTGCCAGCAGCCATGGGAGAGATAACTATGGCTACACCTTC
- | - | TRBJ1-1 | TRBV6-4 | CASRAETSTEAFF | TGTGCCAGCCGCGCCGAAACGAGCACTGAAGCTTTCTTT
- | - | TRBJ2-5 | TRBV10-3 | CAISESRFRTGPYNEQYF | TGTGCCATCAGTGAGTCGAGATTTAGAACAGGTCCCTACAATGAGCAGTACTTC
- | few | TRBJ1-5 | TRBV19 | CASSRDVNQPQHF | TGTGCCAGCAGCCGGGACGTCAATCAGCCCCAGCATTTT
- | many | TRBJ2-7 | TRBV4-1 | CASSQDRADYEQYF | TGCGCCAGCAGCCAAGATCGGGCGGACTACGAGCAGTACTTC
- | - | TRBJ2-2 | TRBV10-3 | CAISTEANTGELFF | TGTGCCATCAGTACGGAAGCGAACACCGGGGAGCTGTTTTTT
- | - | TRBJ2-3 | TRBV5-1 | CASSPTGVTGTDTQYF | TGCGCCAGCAGCCCAACCGGGGTGACTGGCACAGATACGCAGTATTTT
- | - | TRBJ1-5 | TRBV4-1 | CASSYWGFQPQHF | TGCGCCAGCAGCTATTGGGGGTTTCAGCCCCAGCATTTT
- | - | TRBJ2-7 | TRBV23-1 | CASSQYTGYEQYF | TGCGCCAGCAGTCAATATACGGGCTACGAGCAGTACTTC
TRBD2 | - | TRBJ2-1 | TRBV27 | CASSPGGGLAGTNEQFF | TGTGCCAGCAGTCCCGGGGGTGGACTAGCGGGGACCAATGAGCAGTTCTTC
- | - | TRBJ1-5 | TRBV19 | CASSIVPGMAQPQHF | TGTGCCAGTAGTATTGTTCCAGGTATGGCACAGCCCCAGCATTTT
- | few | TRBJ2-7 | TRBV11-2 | CASLGGSYEQYF | TGTGCGAGCCTCGGGGGCAGCTACGAGCAGTACTTC
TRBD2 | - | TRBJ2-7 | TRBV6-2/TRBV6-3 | CASSYSTGGRYEQYF | TGTGCCAGCAGTTACTCGACGGGAGGGAGGTACGAGCAGTACTTC
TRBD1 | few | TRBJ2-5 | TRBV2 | CASSERTGKETQYF | TGTGCCAGCAGTGAAAGGACAGGGAAAGAGACCCAGTACTTC
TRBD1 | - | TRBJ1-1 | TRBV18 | CASSPARDRVSTEAFF | TGTGCCAGCTCACCTGCCCGGGACAGGGTCAGTACTGAAGCTTTCTTT
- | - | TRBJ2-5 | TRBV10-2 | CASSGMAPRETQYF | TGCGCCAGCAGTGGAATGGCACCTAGAGAGACCCAGTACTTC
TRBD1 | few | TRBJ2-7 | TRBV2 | CASSEWEDRGPYEQYF | TGTGCCAGCAGTGAATGGGAAGACAGGGGGCCCTACGAGCAGTACTTC
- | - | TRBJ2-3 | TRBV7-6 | CASSLAGSTSTDTQYF | TGTGCCAGCAGCTTAGCGGGATCGACTAGCACAGATACGCAGTATTTT
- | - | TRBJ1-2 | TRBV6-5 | CASSYSVRGFGYGYTF | TGTGCCAGCAGTTACTCCGTGAGAGGGTTCGGCTATGGCTACACCTTC
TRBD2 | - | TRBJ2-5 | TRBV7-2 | CASSLLAGVFRETQYF | TGTGCCAGCAGCCTACTAGCGGGAGTGTTCCGGGAGACCCAGTACTTC
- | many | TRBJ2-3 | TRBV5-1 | CASSLDGSGDTQYF | TGCGCCAGCAGCTTGGACGGGAGTGGAGATACGCAGTATTTT